What follows is one TCR beta chain and its context. Some clones are missing from TCRdb's copy, which holds only in-frame ones; the method was immunoSEQ multiplex PCR. Of tens of thousands of clones listed, around 83% are singletons. The CDR3 sequence is 17 residues long. V lost 0 bases, J lost 4 bases, and 10 bases stayed unmatched. Germline V gene sequence: CDR1 GTSNPN, CDR2 SVGIG (reference sequence). The data are from a study of glioma-infiltrating T cells after dendritic cell vaccination. The time point was: after dendritic cell vaccination, including at tumor progression/relapse. This specimen was blood, taken after dendritic cell vaccination. This clonotype was sampled from a human donor with glioblastoma. This chain links TRBV30 with TRBJ2-3; TRBD2 matches at 10 bases. The CDR3 is CAWSVPLAGDISDTQYF. CDR3 in DNA: TGTGCCTGGAGTGTACCCCTAGCGGGGGATATTTCAGATACGCAGTATTTT.